These 5 T cell receptor beta chains were sequenced from one sample in a study of cytomegalovirus exposure and HLA in healthy donors. TCRdb's copy holds only in-frame clones and misses some; the assay was immunoSEQ multiplex PCR. The table records under 250,000 clones, about three quarters of them present only once. Sequenced material: PBMCs. All receptors come from a woman in her twenties or thirties in good health and CMV-seronegative.

This clone was seen once. This chain joins TRBV5-6 and TRBJ1-3; no clear D gene. The CDR3 totals 14 residues. Germline lookup yields CDR1 SGHDT and CDR2 YYEEEE. Deletions cut 1 base from V and 1 base from J, with 6 bases between. This chain's CDR3 is CASSLPPSGNTIYF. CDR3 DNA sequence: TGTGCCAGCAGCTTGCCTCCGTCTGGAAACACCATATATTTT.

This clone occurred once. This rearrangement joins TRBV2 to TRBJ2-2, with 7 bases aligning to TRBD2. The CDR3 loop spans 12 amino acids. Germline trimming cut 11 bases from V and 3 bases from J; bases unmatched to any gene: 3. The germline V gene has CDR1 SNHLY and CDR2 FYNNEI. The CDR3 DNA reads as TGTGCCCTCAGCGGGGACACCGGGGAGCTGTTTTTT. Translation: CALSGDTGELFF.

The rearrangement joins TRBV6-5 to TRBJ1-2; 9 bases are a match to TRBD1. After removal of 6 bases from V and 7 bases from J, the junction contained 12 bases not matched to a gene. Germline V gene sequence: CDR1 MNHEY, CDR2 SVGAGI. The CDR3 runs to 15 residues. CDR3 sequence: CASRDRDRESRGYTF. CDR3 nucleotides: TGTGCCAGCAGGGACCGGGACAGGGAGTCTCGTGGCTACACCTTC.

V usage is TRBV5-8 and J usage is TRBJ2-7; 11 nucleotides match TRBD2. Germline V gene lookup returns CDR1 SGHTS and CDR2 YDEGEE. Trimming at V came to 4 bases and at J to 2 bases, leaving 2 bases not matched to a gene. The length of the CDR3 is 14 residues. CDR3 residues: CASSVGLAAYEQYF. The CDR3 region has the DNA TGTGCCAGCAGCGTGGGACTAGCGGCCTACGAGCAGTACTTC.

The J gene is TRBJ2-7, the V gene TRBV10-3; TRBD1 matches at 10 bases. V trimming: 0 bases; J trimming: 4 bases; junction bases outside the gene matches: 3. CDR1 is ENHRY, CDR2 SYGVKD, per germline. CDR3 length: 15 residues. CDR3 protein: CAISESRGQGYEQYF. CDR3 sequence (DNA): TGTGCCATCAGTGAGTCGCGGGGACAGGGGTACGAGCAGTACTTC.